A single sample is the source of the 26 T cell receptor beta chains below, sequenced in a study of blood T cell repertoires in COVID-19. Sequenced by immunoSEQ multiplex PCR; TCRdb stores in-frame clones only, minus some. The sample holds 150,000 to 200,000 clones; more than 60% are singletons and the top ten take less than 9.5%. Sequenced: peripheral blood. The receptors stem from a man aged 55 to 70 with acute or convalescent COVID-19.

V usage is TRBV4-1 and J usage is TRBJ2-5; 8 bases map to TRBD1. CDR3 length equals 15 residues. V was clipped by 2 bases and J by 4 bases; unmatched bases: 6. Looked up from germline, CDR1 is MGHRA and CDR2 is YSYEKL. CDR3 nucleotide sequence: TGCGCCAGCAGCCAAAACACAGGGACAGGAGAGACCCAGTACTTC. Translating it yields CASSQNTGTGETQYF.

This sequence joins TRBV27 and TRBJ2-7; the D gene is possibly TRBD2 (6 bases). Trimming took 0 bases from V and 1 from J, leaving 13 bases between them. The CDR3 is made up of 16 amino acids. Germline values: CDR1 MNHEY, CDR2 SMNVEV (reference sequence). The CDR3 loop is CASSLSATSSSYEQYF. CDR3 coding DNA: TGTGCCAGCAGTTTATCCGCGACTAGTAGTTCCTACGAGCAGTACTTC.

This clone was picked up one time. CDR3 coding DNA: TGTGCCAGCAGCTTAGCGATTAGCGGAGATACGCAGTATTTT. As protein: CASSLAISGDTQYF. V is TRBV7-2 and J is TRBJ2-3, with D maybe TRBD2 (6 bases). CDR3 length equals 14 residues. The germline gives CDR1 SGHTA, CDR2 FQGNSA. With 0 bases removed from V and 5 bases from J, the gap between germline ends came to 9 bases.

This CDR3 reads CASSYQGSNQPQHF. Here the CDR3 DNA reads TGTGCCAGTAGTTATCAGGGAAGCAATCAGCCCCAGCATTTT. The chain is built from TRBV19 and TRBJ1-5, with a possible D match to TRBD1 (5 bases). Germline V lookup: CDR1 LNHDA, CDR2 SQIVND (reference sequence). This CDR3 comprises 14 residues. Trimming stripped 5 bases from V and 1 base from J, with 9 bases between.

This clone turned up a few times. V is TRBV5-1 and J is TRBJ2-3; tentatively, D is TRBD1 (5 bases). V lost 0 bases to trimming and J lost 3 bases, with 11 bases between them. Germline V lookup: CDR1 SGHRS, CDR2 YFSETQ. The CDR3 has 15 residues. CDR3: CASSLDRRETDTQYF. CDR3 bases: TGCGCCAGCAGCTTGGACAGGAGAGAAACAGATACGCAGTATTTT. Based on the CDR3 plus reference TRBV5-1 and TRBJ2-3, the full variable domain is KAGVTQTPRYLIKTRGQQVTLSCSPISGHRSVSWYQQTPGQGLQFLFEYFSETQRNKGNFPGRFSGRQFSNSRSEMNVSTLELGDSALYLCASSLDRRETDTQYFGPGTRLTVL.

In the case of this clone: Additional DNA sequences in this sample encode the identical CDR3. This chain links TRBV7-2 with TRBJ1-5, with 7 bases lining up with TRBD1. The V segment lost 5 bases and the J segment 5 bases; nucleotides outside the gene matches: 3. The germline V gene encodes CDR1 SGHTA and CDR2 FQGNSA. This CDR3 comprises 13 residues. The CDR3 spells CASSPDRDQPQHF. The CDR3 DNA reads TGTGCCAGCAGCCCAGACAGGGATCAGCCCCAGCATTTT.

The chain uses TRBV2 and TRBJ2-2; possibly TRBD1 for D (6 bases). Trimming shortened V by 6 bases and J by 2 bases, and 10 bases separated the two germline ends. Germline CDR1 and CDR2: SNHLY and FYNNEI. The CDR3 is 14 amino acids. CDR3 nucleotide sequence: TGTGCCAGCAGCACAGGGTTAAACACCGGGGAGCTGTTTTTT. The encoded protein is CASSTGLNTGELFF.

The V call is TRBV30, the J call TRBJ1-2; TRBD1 is a possible D gene (6 bases). The CDR3 spans 13 residues. V was cut by 2 bases and J by 1 base, with 8 bases left in between. Germline CDR1 is GTSNPN and CDR2 is SVGIG (reference sequence). This CDR3 reads CAWSRTVNYGYTF. CDR3 nucleotide sequence: TGTGCCTGGAGTAGGACAGTTAACTATGGCTACACCTTC.

The J gene is TRBJ1-5, the V gene TRBV7-8; D uncertain. This CDR3 contains 14 residues. Germline lookup yields CDR1 SGHVS and CDR2 FQNEAQ. V was pared by 3 bases and J by 1 base, with 7 bases between. CDR3 protein: CASSLEGSNQPQHF. In DNA, the CDR3 is TGTGCCAGCAGCTTGGAGGGAAGCAATCAGCCCCAGCATTTT.

V and J are TRBV24-1 and TRBJ2-5; perhaps TRBD1 as D (6 bases). The V end was cut by 4 bases, the J end by 0 bases, with 11 bases between. The CDR3 extends over 15 amino acids. CDR1 is KGHDR and CDR2 is SFDVKD in the germline V gene. CDR3 DNA: TGTGCCACCAGTGACCAAACAGGGTACCAAGAGACCCAGTACTTC. Amino acids: CATSDQTGYQETQYF.

This clone was seen repeatedly, ten times or more. This chain uses TRBV6-2 or TRBV6-3 with TRBJ1-3; perhaps TRBD1 as D (5 bases). Germline values: CDR1 MNHEY, CDR2 SVGEGT. Between the trimmed V and J ends, which lost 4 bases and 0 bases, there was a span of 10 bases. The CDR3 is 15 residues long. CDR3 sequence: CASSFDRHSGNTIYF. The CDR3 bases are TGTGCCAGCAGTTTCGACAGACACTCTGGAAACACCATATATTTT.

CDR3 coding DNA: TGTGCCAGCAAACCACAGGGGCTGGGGAATCAGCCCCAGCATTTT. This gives the protein CASKPQGLGNQPQHF. The rearrangement uses TRBV6-5 and TRBJ1-5, with 7 positions matching TRBD1. The CDR3 loop spans 15 amino acids. The J segment lost 4 bases and the V segment lost 7 bases, leaving 10 bases of the junction unmatched. Germline V lookup: CDR1 MNHEY, CDR2 SVGAGI.

This clone was recorded once. The gene calls are TRBV4-1 and TRBJ2-5; maybe TRBD1 (6 bases). The CDR3 is made up of 16 amino acids. The ends were cut back, 5 bases at V and 1 base at J, with 17 bases in the middle. Germline V CDR1 and CDR2: MGHRA, YSYEKL. CDR3 loop: CASSVAPGHPQETQYF. The DNA of the CDR3 is TGCGCCAGCAGCGTTGCACCGGGACATCCCCAAGAGACCCAGTACTTC.

The chain uses TRBV5-8 and TRBJ2-4; possibly TRBD2 for D (6 bases). The germline CDR1 and CDR2 sequences are SGHTS and YDEGEE. This CDR3 contains 15 residues. V gave up 3 bases and J gave up 0 bases, with 10 bases separating them. CDR3 coding DNA: TGTGCCAGCAGCTCCCCCGGGGGAGCCAAAAACATTCAGTACTTC. Translated, it gives CASSSPGGAKNIQYF.

This clone was picked up a small number of times. The V gene is TRBV6-5, the J gene TRBJ1-2; 7 positions agree with TRBD1. With V trimmed by 8 bases and J by 4 bases, 10 bases remained unmatched. Germline CDR1 is MNHEY and CDR2 is SVGAGI. The CDR3 contains 14 residues. The DNA for the CDR3 is TGTGCCAGCTTCCCGTTGGAGGGGGCCTATGGCTACACCTTC. Translation: CASFPLEGAYGYTF.

The chain uses TRBV14 and TRBJ2-1; 12 bases map to TRBD2. There are 15 residues in the CDR3. The V segment lost 4 bases and the J segment 10 bases; nucleotides outside the gene matches: 8. Germline values: CDR1 SGHDN, CDR2 FVKESK. The chain's CDR3 is CASSRASGGAQEQFF. As DNA, the CDR3 is TGTGCCAGCAGCCGGGCTAGCGGGGGGGCACAGGAGCAGTTCTTC.

The gene calls are TRBV7-3 and TRBJ2-5; TRBD2 aligns across 7 bases. The CDR3 is 15 amino acids. Trimming took 2 bases from V and 5 from J; bases not matched to a gene: 8. Germline V CDR1 and CDR2: SGHTA, FQGTGA. DNA for the CDR3: TGTGCCAGCAGCTTAGGCGGGGGTAGGGAGGAGACCCAGTACTTC. Encoded protein: CASSLGGGREETQYF.

The chain joins TRBV9 to TRBJ2-3, with unresolved D. In germline, CDR1 is SGDLS, CDR2 YYNGEE. The CDR3 spans 16 residues. V lost 0 bases and J 2 bases, leaving 13 bases between the germline ends. The CDR3 reads CASSVGIAEHTDTQYF. CDR3 DNA sequence: TGTGCCAGCAGCGTAGGGATAGCAGAACACACAGATACGCAGTATTTT.

A few counts support this clone. The V gene is TRBV7-8, the J gene TRBJ1-4; 7 nucleotides line up with TRBD1. J gave up 4 bases and V 5 bases, and 13 bases lay outside the gene matches. The CDR3 is made up of 17 amino acids. Per the germline V gene, CDR1 is SGHVS and CDR2 is FQNEAQ. CDR3 coding DNA: TGTGCCAGCAGCAGGACCCGCGGGACAGCGTATAATGAAAAACTGTTTTTT. Amino acid sequence: CASSRTRGTAYNEKLFF.

The gene calls are TRBV30 and TRBJ2-7; TRBD2 might be the D (5 bases). The V end lost 5 bases, the J end lost 9 bases, and 23 bases lay between the germline ends. CDR3 size: 14 residues. Per germline, CDR1 GTSNPN and CDR2 SVGIG (reference sequence). DNA of the CDR3: TGTGCCTGGTCCCACTTCGAGAGGGATGGCGGGCAGTACTTC. This encodes CAWSHFERDGGQYF.

The rearrangement uses TRBV29-1 and TRBJ1-5; 7 positions match TRBD1. Germline V gives CDR1 SQVTM, CDR2 ANQGSEA. The CDR3 runs 13 residues. Germline trimming cut 4 bases from V and 3 bases from J; bases unmatched to any gene: 3. CDR3 protein: CSVGQGLNQPQHF. The CDR3 DNA reads as TGCAGCGTTGGACAGGGCCTCAATCAGCCCCAGCATTTT.

This CDR3 reads CASSDDRVVGYTF. CDR3 sequence (DNA): TGTGCCAGCAGCGACGACAGGGTGGTTGGCTACACCTTC. J is TRBJ1-2 and V is TRBV5-4; 7 nucleotides line up with TRBD1. Trimming cost V 4 bases and J 7 bases; bases outside gene matches: 7. The germline CDR1 and CDR2 sequences are SGHNT and YYREEE (reference sequence). The CDR3 consists of 13 residues.

The V gene is TRBV18, the J gene TRBJ2-3; a weak D match, TRBD1 (5 bases). In germline, CDR1 is KGHSH, CDR2 LQKENI. The CDR3 covers 14 residues. V was clipped by 6 bases and J by 1 base, with 11 bases between them. DNA of the CDR3: TGTGCCAGCTCGCAGGGAACGGGCACAGATACGCAGTATTTT. Protein: CASSQGTGTDTQYF.

The chain recombines TRBV25-1 with TRBJ2-3; D possibly corresponds to TRBD2 (5 bases). V lost 8 bases, J lost 6 bases, and 15 bases lay in between. Germline CDR1 MGHDK, CDR2 SYGVNS. The CDR3 is 13 residues long. The CDR3 loop reads CASSLPGGDTQYF. In DNA form, the CDR3 reads TGTGCCAGCTCCCTCCCGGGCGGGGATACGCAGTATTTT.

This clone was observed a single time. The chain links TRBV12-3 or TRBV12-4 to TRBJ1-2; 9 positions match TRBD1. V was pared by 6 bases and J by 3 bases, with 2 bases of the junction left unmatched. The CDR3 is 13 amino acids. The CDR3, as DNA: TGTGCCAGCAGCCGGGACAGGGACTATGGCTACACCTTC. Protein: CASSRDRDYGYTF.

As to this clone: One end of the junction is discordant with germline, which a read error may explain. The J gene is TRBJ1-2, the V gene TRBV12-5; no clear D. Germline lookup yields CDR1 LGHNT and CDR2 FRNRAP. CDR3 length: 15 residues. This CDR3 is CASGSPRGLNDGYTF. The CDR3 DNA sequence: TGTGCTAGTGGTTCCCCCCGAGGGCTTAACGATGGCTACACCTTC.